The 11 T cell receptor beta chains below were found in one sample sequenced in a study of blood T cell repertoires in COVID-19. Sequenced by immunoSEQ multiplex PCR; TCRdb stores in-frame clones only, minus some. The sample yields fewer than 350,000 clones, about 87% seen once. Input material: peripheral blood. The receptors come from a woman in her thirties with COVID-19, enrolled during active disease.

This chain links TRBV7-9 with TRBJ1-2, with D perhaps matching TRBD1 (5 bases). Between the trimmed V and J ends, which lost 0 bases and 2 bases, there was a span of 19 bases. Germline V CDR1 and CDR2: SEHNR, FQNEAQ (reference sequence). This CDR3 is 18 amino acids long. In nucleotides, the CDR3 is TGTGCCAGCAGCTTAGCGCAGCACCCGGGGGGGTCCAACTATGGCTACACCTTC. It encodes CASSLAQHPGGSNYGYTF. Filled out from reference TRBV7-9 and TRBJ1-2, the complete variable domain reads DTGVSQNPRHKITKRGQNVTFRCDPISEHNRLYWYRQTLGQGPEFLTYFQNEAQLEKSRLLSDRFSAERPKGSFSTLEIQRTEQGDSAMYLCASSLAQHPGGSNYGYTFGSGTRLTVV.

This clone turned up a few times. Distinct nucleotide sequences in the sample also encode this CDR3. CDR3 amino acids: CSVGGQPYGYTF. DNA of the CDR3: TGCAGCGTTGGGGGACAGCCCTATGGCTACACCTTC. The chain is built from TRBV29-1 and TRBJ1-2, with 7 bases that match TRBD1. The germline CDR1 and CDR2 sequences are SQVTM and ANQGSEA. The CDR3 has 12 residues. V gave up 4 bases and J gave up 4 bases; unmatched junction bases: 3.

This clone was counted a few times. This sequence joins TRBV10-2 and TRBJ2-2, with 10 bases matching TRBD2. The CDR3 has 16 residues. In germline, CDR1 is WSHSY, CDR2 SAAADI. Trimming at V came to 4 bases and at J to 4 bases, leaving 6 bases not matched to a gene. CDR3 in amino acids: CASSVRLAGATGELFF. The CDR3, as DNA: TGCGCCAGCAGTGTTAGGCTAGCGGGGGCCACCGGGGAGCTGTTTTTT.

The V gene is TRBV24-1, the J gene TRBJ2-3; D might be TRBD1 (5 bases). CDR3 length equals 15 residues. Per the germline V gene, CDR1 is KGHDR and CDR2 is SFDVKD. V lost 9 bases, J lost 0 bases, and 15 bases lay in between. The CDR3 DNA follows: TGTGCCACCCAATCACACAGGCCTAGCACAGATACGCAGTATTTT. Protein sequence: CATQSHRPSTDTQYF.

The chain combines TRBV14 with TRBJ1-4; 7 positions agree with TRBD1. Germline loops: CDR1 SGHDN, CDR2 FVKESK. V was clipped by 4 bases and J by 4 bases; unmatched bases: 9. CDR3 length equals 16 residues. CDR3 sequence: CASSLGRDRINEKLFF. The CDR3 DNA is TGTGCCAGCAGCCTTGGAAGGGACAGAATTAATGAAAAACTGTTTTTT.

This chain connects TRBV19 to TRBJ1-2; D is perhaps TRBD1 (5 bases). V lost 5 bases and J 2 bases, leaving 15 bases between the germline ends. Germline CDR1 and CDR2: LNHDA and SQIVND (reference sequence). The CDR3 extends over 15 amino acids. This CDR3 is CASSPQGPGNYGYTF. As DNA, the CDR3 is TGTGCCAGTAGTCCGCAGGGCCCAGGGAACTATGGCTACACCTTC.

The V call is TRBV25-1, the J call TRBJ2-7; TRBD1 aligns across 11 bases. The CDR3 spans 15 residues. The germline V gene encodes CDR1 MGHDK and CDR2 SYGVNS. The V and J ends lost 4 bases and 3 bases, in that order; junction bases with no gene match: 5. The CDR3 loop reads CASSVTGTGGYEQYF. The CDR3, as DNA: TGTGCCAGCAGTGTAACCGGGACAGGGGGCTACGAGCAGTACTTC.

The chain recombines TRBV28 with TRBJ2-4, with TRBD2 matching over 7 bases. V shed 3 bases, J shed 7 bases, and the junction held 21 bases outside the gene matches. Looked up from germline, CDR1 is MDHEN and CDR2 is SYDVKM. CDR3 length: 19 amino acids. The CDR3, as DNA: TGTGCCAGCAGTTTCCCCTCCGGGGTAAGGACTAGACTCCCTAACATTCAGTACTTC. Translation: CASSFPSGVRTRLPNIQYF. Drawing the rest from reference TRBV28 and TRBJ2-4, the complete variable domain is DVKVTQSSRYLVKRTGEKVFLECVQDMDHENMFWYRQDPGLGLRLIYFSYDVKMKEKGDIPEGYSVSREKKERFSLILESASTNQTSMYLCASSFPSGVRTRLPNIQYFGAGTRLSVL.

This rearrangement joins TRBV3-1 (or the pseudogene TRBV3-2) to TRBJ1-1; a weak D match, TRBD1 (6 bases). The germline V gene has CDR1 LGHDT and CDR2 YNNKEL (reference sequence). V was cut by 3 bases and J by 3 bases, with 8 bases left in between. CDR3 size: 13 residues. CDR3 DNA sequence: TGTGCCAGCAGCCAGGGGGCGGACACTGAAGCTTTCTTT. Its protein is CASSQGADTEAFF.

The chain joins TRBV7-9 to TRBJ1-1, with 9 nucleotides matching TRBD1. CDR1 SEHNR and CDR2 FQNEAQ come from the germline V gene (reference sequence). The CDR3 loop spans 12 amino acids. Unmatched junction bases numbered 5, after V lost 4 bases and J lost 11 bases. The CDR3 is CASSWGQGFAFF. CDR3 coding DNA: TGTGCCAGCAGCTGGGGACAGGGATTCGCTTTCTTT.

The rearrangement links TRBV12-3 or TRBV12-4 to TRBJ1-5, with D unresolved. The length of the CDR3 is 11 residues. Trimming removed 6 bases from V and 6 bases from J, with 6 bases in between. For the CDR3, the DNA is TGTGCCAGCAGCTCTTCTCAGCCCCAGCATTTT. It translates to CASSSSQPQHF.